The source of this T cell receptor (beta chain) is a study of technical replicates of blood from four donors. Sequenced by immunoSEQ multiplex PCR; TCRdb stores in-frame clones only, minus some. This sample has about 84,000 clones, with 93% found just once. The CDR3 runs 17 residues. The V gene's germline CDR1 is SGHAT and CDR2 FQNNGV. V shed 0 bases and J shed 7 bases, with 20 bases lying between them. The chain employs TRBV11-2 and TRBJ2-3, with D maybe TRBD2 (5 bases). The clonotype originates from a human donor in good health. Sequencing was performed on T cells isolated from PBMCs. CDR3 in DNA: TGTGCCAGCAGCTTAGAGTGGCGAGCGGACCATCCAAATACGCAGTATTTT. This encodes CASSLEWRADHPNTQYF.